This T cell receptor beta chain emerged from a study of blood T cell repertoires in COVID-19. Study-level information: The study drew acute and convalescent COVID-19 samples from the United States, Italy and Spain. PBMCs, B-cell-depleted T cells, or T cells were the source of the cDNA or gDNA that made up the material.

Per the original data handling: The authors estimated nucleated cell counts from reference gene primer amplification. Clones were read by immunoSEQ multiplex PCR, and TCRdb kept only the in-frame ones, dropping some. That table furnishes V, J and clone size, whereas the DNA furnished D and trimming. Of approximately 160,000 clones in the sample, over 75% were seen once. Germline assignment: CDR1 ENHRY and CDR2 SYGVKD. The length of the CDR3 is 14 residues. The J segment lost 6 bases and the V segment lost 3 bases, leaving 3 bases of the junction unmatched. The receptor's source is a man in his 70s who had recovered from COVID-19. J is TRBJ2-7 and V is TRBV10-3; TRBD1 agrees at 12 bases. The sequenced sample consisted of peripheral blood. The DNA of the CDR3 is TGTGCCATCAGTGATGGGACAGGGGGCGTCGAGCAGTACTTC. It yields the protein CAISDGTGGVEQYF.